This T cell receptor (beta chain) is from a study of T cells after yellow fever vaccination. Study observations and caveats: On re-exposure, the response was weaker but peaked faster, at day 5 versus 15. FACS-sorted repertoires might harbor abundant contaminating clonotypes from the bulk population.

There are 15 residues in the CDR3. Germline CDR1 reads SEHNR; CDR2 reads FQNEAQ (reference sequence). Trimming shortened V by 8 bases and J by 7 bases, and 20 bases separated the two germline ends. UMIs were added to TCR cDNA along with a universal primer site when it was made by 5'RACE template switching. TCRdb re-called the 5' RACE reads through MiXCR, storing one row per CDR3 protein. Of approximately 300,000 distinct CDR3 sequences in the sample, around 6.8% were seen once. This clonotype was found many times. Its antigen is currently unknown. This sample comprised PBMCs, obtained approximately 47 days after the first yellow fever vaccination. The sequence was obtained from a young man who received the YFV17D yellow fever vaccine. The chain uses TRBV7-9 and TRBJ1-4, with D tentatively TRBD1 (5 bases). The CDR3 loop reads CASRSGTMVAEKLFF. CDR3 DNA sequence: TGTGCCAGCCGCTCCGGGACGATGGTTGCTGAAAAACTGTTTTTT.